This is a list of T cell receptor beta chains from one sample in a study of T cells expressing NK-cell markers. TCRdb derives one entry per CDR3 protein from the 5' RACE reads, leaving out DNA. Listed are about 460,000 distinct CDR3 sequences; under 1.5% falls within the top ten. Sequenced input: blood T cells: a sorted CD56 or NKG2C T cell subset, CD4+ or CD8+ T cells, or bulk PBMC T cells (not recorded which). All receptors come from a woman in her 50s in good health. Both conserved end residues are part of each CDR3.

CDR3	J	V
CASGREDETQYF	TRBJ2-5	TRBV11-3
CASSLGAPGPQETQYF	TRBJ2-5	TRBV7-6
CASSANGLAGATDTQYF	TRBJ2-3	TRBV5-1
CASSSQPLNTEAFF	TRBJ1-1	TRBV12-3/TRBV12-4
CSVPLVGGPTYNEQFF	TRBJ2-1	TRBV29-1
CASSRGRGTYNEQFF	TRBJ2-1	TRBV18
CASSLGRQDYGYTF	TRBJ1-2	TRBV7-9
CASSLARLAGVYF	TRBJ2-5	TRBV11-1
CASSPRPRDGQDNEQFF	TRBJ2-1	TRBV7-7
CASDRGIQPQHF	TRBJ1-5	TRBV6-1
CASSINDDGNTEAFF	TRBJ1-1	TRBV19
CASSWRAAASTNEKLFF	TRBJ1-4	TRBV5-1
CASSPIHTGELFF	TRBJ2-2	TRBV4-1
CASVRGSHEQFF	TRBJ2-1	TRBV12-3/TRBV12-4
CSAGTSGSRELPYEQYF	TRBJ2-7	TRBV20-1
CASSISRGAYNEQFF	TRBJ2-1	TRBV19
CSASSTRAGNTIYF	TRBJ1-3	TRBV20-1
CASLRMDTGELFF	TRBJ2-2	TRBV5-1
CASSPTGVGKLFF	TRBJ1-4	TRBV12-3/TRBV12-4
CASSFSRLAHEQYF	TRBJ2-7	TRBV7-2
CATSRDMGDRVVGEQFF	TRBJ2-1	TRBV15